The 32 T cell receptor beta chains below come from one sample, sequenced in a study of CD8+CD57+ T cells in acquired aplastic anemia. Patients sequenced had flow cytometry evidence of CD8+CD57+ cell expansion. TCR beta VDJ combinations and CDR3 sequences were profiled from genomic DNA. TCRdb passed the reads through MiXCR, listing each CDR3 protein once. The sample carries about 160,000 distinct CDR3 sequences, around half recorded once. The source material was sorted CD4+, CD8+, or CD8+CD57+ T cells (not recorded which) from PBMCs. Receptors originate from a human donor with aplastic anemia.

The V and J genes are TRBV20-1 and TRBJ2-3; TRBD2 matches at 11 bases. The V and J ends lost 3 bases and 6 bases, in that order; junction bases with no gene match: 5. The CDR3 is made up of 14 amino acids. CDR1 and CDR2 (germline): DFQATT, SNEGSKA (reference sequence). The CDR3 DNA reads TGCAGTGCTAGGACTAGCGGGATGGGGGATACGCAGTATTTT. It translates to CSARTSGMGDTQYF.

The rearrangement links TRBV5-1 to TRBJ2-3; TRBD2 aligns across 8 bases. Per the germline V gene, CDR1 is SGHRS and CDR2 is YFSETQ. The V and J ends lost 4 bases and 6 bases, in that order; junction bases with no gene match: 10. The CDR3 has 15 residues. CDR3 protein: CASSPSGRRYDTQYF. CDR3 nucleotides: TGCGCCAGCAGCCCTAGCGGGCGGAGGTACGATACGCAGTATTTT.

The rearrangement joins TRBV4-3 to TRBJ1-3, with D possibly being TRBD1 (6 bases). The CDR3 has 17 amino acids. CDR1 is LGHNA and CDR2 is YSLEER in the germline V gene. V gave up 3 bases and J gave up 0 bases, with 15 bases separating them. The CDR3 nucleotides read TGCGCCAGCAGCCAGTCGACAGGAGTGGGCTCTGGAAACACCATATATTTT. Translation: CASSQSTGVGSGNTIYF.

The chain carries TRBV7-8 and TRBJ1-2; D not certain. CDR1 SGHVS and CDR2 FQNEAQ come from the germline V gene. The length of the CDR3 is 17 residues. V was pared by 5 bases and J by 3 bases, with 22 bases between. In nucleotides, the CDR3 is TGTGCCAGCAGCATTTCGAGAGTCCGGGCTGCCCACTATGGCTACACCTTC. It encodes CASSISRVRAAHYGYTF. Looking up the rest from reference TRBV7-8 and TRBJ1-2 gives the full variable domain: GAGVSQSPRYKVAKRGQDVALRCDPISGHVSLFWYQQALGQGPEFLTYFQNEAQLDKSGLPSDRFFAERPEGSVSTLKIQRTQQEDSAVYLCASSISRVRAAHYGYTFGSGTRLTVV.

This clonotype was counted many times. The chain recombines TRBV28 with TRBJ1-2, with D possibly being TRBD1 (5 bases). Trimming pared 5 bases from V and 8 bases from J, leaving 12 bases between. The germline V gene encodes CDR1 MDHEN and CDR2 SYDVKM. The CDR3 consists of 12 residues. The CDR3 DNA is TGTGCCAGCAGTAGAGGGGTCCGGGGCTACACCTTC. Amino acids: CASSRGVRGYTF.

CDR3 coding DNA: TGTGCCAGCAGAGGGACAGGGGTTGGCACTGAAGCTTTCTTT. Its translation is CASRGTGVGTEAFF. The chain carries TRBV7-9 and TRBJ1-1; the match to TRBD1 covers 10 bases. The CDR3 contains 14 residues. CDR1 is SEHNR, CDR2 FQNEAQ, per germline (reference sequence). V was pared by 6 bases and J by 4 bases, with 5 bases of the junction left unmatched.

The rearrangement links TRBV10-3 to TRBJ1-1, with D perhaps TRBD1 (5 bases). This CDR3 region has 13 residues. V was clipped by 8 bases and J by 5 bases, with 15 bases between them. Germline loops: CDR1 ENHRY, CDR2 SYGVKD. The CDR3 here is CAIAPGVGTEAFF. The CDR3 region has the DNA TGTGCCATCGCCCCGGGGGTAGGAACTGAAGCTTTCTTT.

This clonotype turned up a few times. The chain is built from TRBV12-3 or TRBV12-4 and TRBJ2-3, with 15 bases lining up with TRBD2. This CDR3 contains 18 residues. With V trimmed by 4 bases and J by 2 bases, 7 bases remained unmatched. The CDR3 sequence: CASSSGTSGRTYTDTQYF. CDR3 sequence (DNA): TGTGCCAGCAGTTCCGGGACTAGCGGGAGGACTTACACAGATACGCAGTATTTT.

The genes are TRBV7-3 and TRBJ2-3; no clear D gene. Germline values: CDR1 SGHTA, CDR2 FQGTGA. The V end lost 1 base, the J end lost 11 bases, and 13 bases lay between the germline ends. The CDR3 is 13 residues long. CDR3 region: CASSLKGQNEQYF. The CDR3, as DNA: TGTGCCAGCAGCTTAAAGGGCCAGAATGAGCAGTATTTT.

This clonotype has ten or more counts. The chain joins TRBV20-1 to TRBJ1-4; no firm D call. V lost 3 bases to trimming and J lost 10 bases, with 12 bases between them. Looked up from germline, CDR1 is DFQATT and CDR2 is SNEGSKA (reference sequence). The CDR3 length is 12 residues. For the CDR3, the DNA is TGCAGTGCTAGTCCGGAGGCAGGAAAACTGTTTTTT. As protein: CSASPEAGKLFF.

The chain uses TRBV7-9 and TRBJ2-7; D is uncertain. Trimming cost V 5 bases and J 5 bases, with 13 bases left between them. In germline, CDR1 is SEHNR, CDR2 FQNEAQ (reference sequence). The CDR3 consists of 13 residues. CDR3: CASSQWGGDEQYV. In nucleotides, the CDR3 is TGTGCCAGCAGCCAATGGGGTGGGGACGAGCAGTACGTC.

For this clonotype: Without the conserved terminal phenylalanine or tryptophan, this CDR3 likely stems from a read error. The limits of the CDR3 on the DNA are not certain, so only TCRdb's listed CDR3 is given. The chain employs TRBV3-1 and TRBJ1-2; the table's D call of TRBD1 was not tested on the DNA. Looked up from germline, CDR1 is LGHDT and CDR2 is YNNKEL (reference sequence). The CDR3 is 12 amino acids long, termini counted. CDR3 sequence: CASSRDGTGTTL.

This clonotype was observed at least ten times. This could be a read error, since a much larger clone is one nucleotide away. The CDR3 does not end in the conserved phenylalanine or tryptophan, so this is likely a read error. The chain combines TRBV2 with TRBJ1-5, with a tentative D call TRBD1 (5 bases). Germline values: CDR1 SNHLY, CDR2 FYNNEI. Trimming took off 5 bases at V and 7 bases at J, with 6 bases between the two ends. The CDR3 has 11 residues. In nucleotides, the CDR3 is TGTGCCAGCAGTTCAGGGCAGCCCCAGCATCTT. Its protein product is CASSSGQPQHL.

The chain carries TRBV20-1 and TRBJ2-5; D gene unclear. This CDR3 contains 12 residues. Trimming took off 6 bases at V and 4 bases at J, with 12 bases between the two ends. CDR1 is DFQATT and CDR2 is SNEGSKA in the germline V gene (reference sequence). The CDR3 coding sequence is TGCAGTGCCACGGATCTAGGAGAGACCCAGTACTTC. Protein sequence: CSATDLGETQYF.

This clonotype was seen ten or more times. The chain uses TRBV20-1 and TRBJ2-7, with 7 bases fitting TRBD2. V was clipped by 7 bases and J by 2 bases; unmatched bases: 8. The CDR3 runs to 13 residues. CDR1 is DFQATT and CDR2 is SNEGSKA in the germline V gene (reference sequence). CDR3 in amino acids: CSGTAGEPYEQYF. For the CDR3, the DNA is TGCAGTGGTACGGCGGGGGAGCCCTACGAGCAGTACTTC.

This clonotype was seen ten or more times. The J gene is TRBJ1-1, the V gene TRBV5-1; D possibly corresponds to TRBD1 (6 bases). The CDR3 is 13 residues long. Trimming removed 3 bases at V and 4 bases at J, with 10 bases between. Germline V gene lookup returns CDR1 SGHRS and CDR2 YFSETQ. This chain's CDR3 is CASSWGLGTEAFF. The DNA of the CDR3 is TGCGCCAGCAGCTGGGGGCTTGGCACTGAAGCTTTCTTT. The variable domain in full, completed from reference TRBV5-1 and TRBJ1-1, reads KAGVTQTPRYLIKTRGQQVTLSCSPISGHRSVSWYQQTPGQGLQFLFEYFSETQRNKGNFPGRFSGRQFSNSRSEMNVSTLELGDSALYLCASSWGLGTEAFFGQGTRLTVV.

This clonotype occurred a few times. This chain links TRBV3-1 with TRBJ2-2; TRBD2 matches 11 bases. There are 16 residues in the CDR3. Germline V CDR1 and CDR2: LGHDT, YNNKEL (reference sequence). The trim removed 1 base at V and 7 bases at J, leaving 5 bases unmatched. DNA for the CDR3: TGTGCCAGCAGCCAAGCACTAGCGGGAGTTCGCGGGGAGCTGTTTTTT. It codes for CASSQALAGVRGELFF.

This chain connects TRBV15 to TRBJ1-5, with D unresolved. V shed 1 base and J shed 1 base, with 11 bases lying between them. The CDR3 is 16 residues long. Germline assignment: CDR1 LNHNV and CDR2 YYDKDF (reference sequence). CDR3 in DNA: TGTGCCACCAGCAGAGGTGGACGGTCCAGCAATCAGCCCCAGCATTTT. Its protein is CATSRGGRSSNQPQHF.

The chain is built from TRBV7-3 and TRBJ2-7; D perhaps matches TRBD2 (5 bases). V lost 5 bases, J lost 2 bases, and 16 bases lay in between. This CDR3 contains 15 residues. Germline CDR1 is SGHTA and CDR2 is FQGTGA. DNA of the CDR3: TGTGCCAGCAGCCCTACTGGCGGGCCAACCTACGAGCAGTACGTC. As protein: CASSPTGGPTYEQYV.

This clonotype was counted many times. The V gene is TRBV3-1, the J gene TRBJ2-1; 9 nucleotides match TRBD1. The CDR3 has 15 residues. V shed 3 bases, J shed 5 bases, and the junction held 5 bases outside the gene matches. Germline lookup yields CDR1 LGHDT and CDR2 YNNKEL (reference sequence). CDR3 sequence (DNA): TGTGCCAGCAGCCAGGGGACAGGGCGTGACAATGAGCAGTTCTTC. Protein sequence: CASSQGTGRDNEQFF.

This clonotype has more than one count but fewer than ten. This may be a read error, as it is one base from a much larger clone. The CDR3 bases are TGTGCCAGCAGCATCCGGGACACACGGGCTAAGGGCTGCACCTTC. This sequence encodes CASSIRDTRAKGCTF. The chain joins TRBV12-3 or TRBV12-4 to TRBJ1-2; maybe TRBD1 (6 bases). The CDR3 spans 15 residues.

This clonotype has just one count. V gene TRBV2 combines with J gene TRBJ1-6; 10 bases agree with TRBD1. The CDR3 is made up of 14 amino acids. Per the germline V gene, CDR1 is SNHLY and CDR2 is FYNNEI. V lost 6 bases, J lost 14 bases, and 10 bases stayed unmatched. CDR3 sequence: CASRAGQGENTLHF. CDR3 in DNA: TGTGCCAGCAGGGCAGGACAGGGGGAAAACACCCTCCACTTT.

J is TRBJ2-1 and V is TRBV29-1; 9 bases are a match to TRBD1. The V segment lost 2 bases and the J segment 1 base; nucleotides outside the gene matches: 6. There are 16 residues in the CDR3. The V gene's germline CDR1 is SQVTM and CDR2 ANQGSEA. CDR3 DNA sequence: TGCAGCGTTGAACTCGGGACAGGGAAGTCCTACAATGAGCAGTTCTTC. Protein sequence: CSVELGTGKSYNEQFF.

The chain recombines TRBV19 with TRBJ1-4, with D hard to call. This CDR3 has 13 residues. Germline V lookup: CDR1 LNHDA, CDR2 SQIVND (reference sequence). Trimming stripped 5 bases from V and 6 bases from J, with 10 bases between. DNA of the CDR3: TGTGCCAGTAGTGCCCCGGGATATGAAAAACTGTTTTTT. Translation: CASSAPGYEKLFF.

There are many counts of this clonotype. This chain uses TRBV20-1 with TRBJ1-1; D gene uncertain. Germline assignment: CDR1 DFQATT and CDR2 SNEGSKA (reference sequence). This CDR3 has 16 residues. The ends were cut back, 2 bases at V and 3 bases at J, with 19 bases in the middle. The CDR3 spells CSARWWRAGGDTEAFF. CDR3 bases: TGCAGTGCTAGATGGTGGCGGGCTGGTGGAGACACTGAAGCTTTCTTT.

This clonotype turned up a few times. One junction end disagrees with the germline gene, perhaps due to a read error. In DNA form, the CDR3 reads TGTGCCAGCAGTTACGCCGGGGGGGAAAAACTGCTTTTT. Protein: CASSYAGGEKLLF. The chain recombines TRBV6-5 with TRBJ1-4; D might be TRBD1 (5 bases). CDR3 length: 13 residues. The germline gives CDR1 MNHEY, CDR2 SVGAGI.

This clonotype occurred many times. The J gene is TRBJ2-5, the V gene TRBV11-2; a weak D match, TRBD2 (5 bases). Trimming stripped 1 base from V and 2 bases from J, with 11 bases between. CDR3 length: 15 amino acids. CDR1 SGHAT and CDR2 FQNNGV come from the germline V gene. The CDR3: CASSLGVAPQETQYF. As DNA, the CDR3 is TGTGCCAGCAGCTTAGGGGTAGCGCCACAAGAGACCCAGTACTTC.

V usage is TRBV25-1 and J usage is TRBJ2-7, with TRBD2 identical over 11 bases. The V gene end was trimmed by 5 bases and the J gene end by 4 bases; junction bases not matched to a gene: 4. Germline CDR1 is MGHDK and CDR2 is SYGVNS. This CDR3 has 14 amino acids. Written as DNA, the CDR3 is TGTGCCAGCAGTCTGGGGACTAGCGGATACGAGCAGTACTTC. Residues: CASSLGTSGYEQYF.

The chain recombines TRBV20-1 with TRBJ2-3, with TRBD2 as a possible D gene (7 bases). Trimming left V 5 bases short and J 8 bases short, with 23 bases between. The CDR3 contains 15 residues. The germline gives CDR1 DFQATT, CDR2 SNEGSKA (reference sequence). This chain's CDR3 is CSAGLGGGVEGTQYF. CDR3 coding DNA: TGCAGTGCTGGCCTCGGAGGGGGGGTCGAGGGTACGCAGTATTTT.

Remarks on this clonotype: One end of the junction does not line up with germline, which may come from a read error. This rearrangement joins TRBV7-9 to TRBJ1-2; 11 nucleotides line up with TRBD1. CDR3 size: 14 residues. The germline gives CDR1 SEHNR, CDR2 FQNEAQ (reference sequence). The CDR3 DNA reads TGTGCCAGCAGCTCCCCGGGACAGGGGGATGGCTACATCTTC. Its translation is CASSSPGQGDGYIF.

The CDR3 DNA reads TGTGCCAGCAGCCTCGTGGGGAGGGCGACCTACGAGCAGTACTTC. It yields the protein CASSLVGRATYEQYF. The chain joins TRBV7-2 to TRBJ2-7; 7 bases are shared with TRBD2. The germline CDR1 and CDR2 sequences are SGHTA and FQGNSA. This CDR3 is 15 amino acids long. The junction had 9 bases not matched to a gene; V was cut back by 5 bases and J by 2 bases.

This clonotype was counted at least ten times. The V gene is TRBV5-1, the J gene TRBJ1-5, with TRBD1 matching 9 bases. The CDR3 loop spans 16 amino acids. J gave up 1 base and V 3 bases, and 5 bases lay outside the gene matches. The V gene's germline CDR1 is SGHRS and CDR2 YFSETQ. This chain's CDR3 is CASSWGTGKSNQPQHF. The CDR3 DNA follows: TGCGCCAGCAGCTGGGGGACAGGGAAAAGCAATCAGCCCCAGCATTTT.